A single sample gave rise to the 24 T cell receptor beta chains below, sequenced in a study of T-cell reconstitution after alpha-beta-depleted transplantation in children. Unique molecular identifiers were incorporated during preparation of the TCRbeta library. A single record per CDR3 protein comes from TCRdb applying MiXCR to the PCR reads. The data show 200,000 to 250,000 distinct CDR3 sequences, under 9.5% seen once. Sequenced here: PBMCs, mostly from graft donor cells, sampled 180 days after TCRalphabeta/CD19-depleted stem cell transplant. The receptors originated from a male patient younger than 18 who had a stem cell transplant for acute lymphoblastic leukemia, so the T cells may come from the graft donor.

This clonotype was detected only once. The J gene is TRBJ2-7, the V gene TRBV5-1; 7 nucleotides line up with TRBD1. The CDR3 consists of 14 residues. CDR1 is SGHRS, CDR2 YFSETQ, per germline. The junction had 10 bases not matched to a gene; V was cut back by 4 bases and J by 6 bases. In DNA form, the CDR3 reads TGCGCCAGCAGCCTTGGACAGGAGGCGGGCGAGCAGTACTTC. Residues: CASSLGQEAGEQYF. Full variable domain (missing parts from reference TRBV5-1 and TRBJ2-7): KAGVTQTPRYLIKTRGQQVTLSCSPISGHRSVSWYQQTPGQGLQFLFEYFSETQRNKGNFPGRFSGRQFSNSRSEMNVSTLELGDSALYLCASSLGQEAGEQYFGPGTRLTVT.

The rearrangement links TRBV11-2 to TRBJ2-2, with D tentatively TRBD2 (5 bases). Trimming pared 1 base from V and 4 bases from J, leaving 10 bases between. Germline V gene lookup returns CDR1 SGHAT and CDR2 FQNNGV. This CDR3 region has 15 residues. DNA for the CDR3: TGTGCCAGCAGCTTAGTAGAGGGTGCCACCGGGGAGCTGTTTTTT. Protein sequence: CASSLVEGATGELFF.

The sample holds many counts of this clonotype. The chain has TRBV5-1 and TRBJ2-2; TRBD1 matches 9 bases. Germline V gene sequence: CDR1 SGHRS, CDR2 YFSETQ. V trimming: 4 bases; J trimming: 6 bases; junction bases outside the gene matches: 10. This CDR3 region has 16 residues. CDR3 DNA sequence: TGCGCCAGCAGCCTGCCCGGGACAGGGTGGGCCGGGGAGCTGTTTTTT. Translated: CASSLPGTGWAGELFF.

This clonotype was observed at least ten times. The genes are TRBV7-3 and TRBJ1-1; no definite D call. This CDR3 spans 13 amino acids. Germline CDR1 and CDR2: SGHTA and FQGTGA. V lost 0 bases, J lost 4 bases, and 6 bases lay in between. CDR3 loop: CASSLTESTEAFF. As DNA, the CDR3 is TGTGCCAGCAGCTTAACGGAAAGCACTGAAGCTTTCTTT.

In this sample, this clonotype turned up a few times. CDR3 DNA sequence: TGTGCCAGTAGTATCGCGGTGGGTTCCAAATTCGCCGGGGAGCTGTTTTTT. Translating it yields CASSIAVGSKFAGELFF. The rearrangement uses TRBV19 and TRBJ2-2; no reliable D call. This CDR3 has 17 amino acids. CDR1 LNHDA and CDR2 SQIVND come from the germline V gene (reference sequence). With 3 bases removed from V and 6 bases from J, the gap between germline ends came to 20 bases.

This clonotype was seen many times. This chain uses TRBV5-6 with TRBJ2-7; 8 positions match TRBD2. Germline CDR1 SGHDT, CDR2 YYEEEE. CDR3 length: 14 amino acids. V trimming: 3 bases; J trimming: 6 bases; junction bases outside the gene matches: 8. As DNA, the CDR3 is TGTGCCAGCAGCTCCCCGGGACTAGGGTCCGAGCAGTACTTC. This sequence encodes CASSSPGLGSEQYF.

This clonotype was picked up many times. The gene calls are TRBV24-1 and TRBJ2-5; 12 bases line up with TRBD2. CDR1 KGHDR and CDR2 SFDVKD come from the germline V gene. The CDR3 runs to 17 residues. Trimming took 4 bases from V and 5 from J; bases not matched to a gene: 10. CDR3 amino acids: CATSDSRLAGVRETQYF. The CDR3 DNA reads TGTGCCACCAGTGACTCTCGACTAGCGGGAGTCAGGGAGACCCAGTACTTC.

This clonotype was recorded at least ten times. This chain connects TRBV25-1 to TRBJ2-5, with D unclear. Trimming pared 1 base from V and 3 bases from J, leaving 12 bases between. This CDR3 has 15 amino acids. Germline V gene sequence: CDR1 MGHDK, CDR2 SYGVNS. Here the CDR3 reads CASSESQVTKETQYF. CDR3 nucleotide sequence: TGTGCCAGCAGTGAATCTCAAGTTACCAAAGAGACCCAGTACTTC.

This clonotype was picked up many times. This chain joins TRBV12-3 or TRBV12-4 and TRBJ1-6; D possibly corresponds to TRBD1 (6 bases). This CDR3 is built from 15 residues. The ends were cut back, 0 bases at V and 6 bases at J, with 9 bases in the middle. The CDR3 reads CASSLAGQTNSPLHF. CDR3 sequence (DNA): TGTGCCAGCAGTTTAGCTGGACAGACTAATTCACCCCTCCACTTT.

This clonotype was detected once. One base away lies a much larger clone, so this may be a sequencing read error. This chain uses TRBV21-1 with TRBJ1-1; TRBD1, as called in the table, went unchecked against the DNA. TRBV21-1 is noted as a pseudogene. The CDR3 totals 12 residues. Here the CDR3 reads CASPHRWTDAFF. The CDR3 DNA sequence: TGTGCCAGCCCCCACAGGTGGACTGACGCTTTCTTT.

In this sample, this clonotype turned up many times. The chain combines TRBV20-1 with TRBJ2-7, with a tentative D call TRBD2 (5 bases). CDR1 and CDR2 from the germline V gene are DFQATT and SNEGSKA (reference sequence). This CDR3 comprises 12 residues. V gave up 6 bases and J gave up 3 bases, with 12 bases separating them. Here the CDR3 reads CSASGPYYEQYF. The DNA for the CDR3 is TGCAGTGCGAGCGGACCCTACTACGAGCAGTACTTC.

This clonotype was detected many times. The chain employs TRBV20-1 and TRBJ1-2; D is perhaps TRBD1 (6 bases). With 5 bases removed from V and 1 base from J, the gap between germline ends came to 11 bases. Germline V gene data show CDR1 as DFQATT and CDR2 as SNEGSKA (reference sequence). The CDR3 sequence is 13 residues long. CDR3 amino acids: CSASLDSNYGYTF. The CDR3 DNA sequence: TGCAGTGCTTCGCTGGACAGTAACTATGGCTACACCTTC.

This clonotype was picked up many times. This chain links TRBV21-1 with TRBJ1-6; the table's D call, TRBD1, was not checked against the DNA. TRBV21-1 corresponds to a pseudogene. CDR3 length: 16 residues. The CDR3 nucleotides read TGTGCCAGCAGCAAGGGCGAGGGGACAGATAATTCACCCCTCCACTTT. Its translation: CASSKGEGTDNSPLHF.

This clonotype was observed many times. The chain is built from TRBV4-1 and TRBJ2-2; 11 bases match TRBD2. CDR3 length: 16 amino acids. V dropped 6 bases and J dropped 0; count of bases not matched to a gene: 3. Germline CDR1 is MGHRA and CDR2 is YSYEKL. As DNA, the CDR3 is TGCGCCAGCAGAAAGGGACTAGCGGCGAACACCGGGGAGCTGTTTTTT. Its translation: CASRKGLAANTGELFF.

This clonotype was seen repeatedly, ten times or more. The gene calls are TRBV5-1 and TRBJ2-5, with 11 bases fitting TRBD2. CDR3 length: 17 residues. Germline V gene sequence: CDR1 SGHRS, CDR2 YFSETQ. V was pared by 4 bases and J by 1 base, with 9 bases of the junction left unmatched. The CDR3 DNA follows: TGCGCCAGCAGCCTTAGGTGGGGACTAGCGGTCCAAGAGACCCAGTACTTC. This gives the protein CASSLRWGLAVQETQYF.

This clonotype was detected a few times. At one boundary the junction diverges from the germline segment, which might be a read error. This chain uses TRBV10-3 with TRBJ2-5, with 8 bases identical to TRBD2. This CDR3 is 12 amino acids long. Germline CDR1 is ENHRY and CDR2 is SYGVKD. This CDR3 reads CAINSGTSASAF. In nucleotides, the CDR3 is TGTGCCATCAACTCCGGGACTAGTGCTTCAGCCTTC.

Many counts were recorded for this clonotype. The rearrangement joins TRBV29-1 to TRBJ2-1; 8 nucleotides line up with TRBD2. The CDR3 is 12 amino acids. CDR1 and CDR2 from the germline V gene are SQVTM and ANQGSEA. CDR3 coding DNA: TGCGGAACGGGAGGGTCCTACAATGAGCAGTTCTTC. Its protein product is CGTGGSYNEQFF.

In this sample, this clonotype turned up many times. This chain connects TRBV12-5 to TRBJ2-1; 13 nucleotides agree with TRBD2. This CDR3 is built from 15 residues. After removal of 6 bases from V and 4 bases from J, the junction contained 3 bases not matched to a gene. Germline-derived CDR1 and CDR2 are LGHNT and FRNRAP. The CDR3 reads CASGPGLAGYNEQFF. The CDR3, as DNA: TGTGCTAGTGGCCCGGGACTAGCGGGATACAATGAGCAGTTCTTC.

This clonotype appeared many times. The CDR3 here is CASSLGMLAGAYEQFF. CDR3 nucleotides: TGTGCCAGCAGCCTAGGGATGCTAGCGGGGGCCTATGAGCAGTTCTTC. The chain employs TRBV7-2 and TRBJ2-1; 10 bases agree with TRBD2. The junction had 12 bases not matched to a gene; V was cut back by 5 bases and J by 8 bases. Looked up from germline, CDR1 is SGHTA and CDR2 is FQGNSA. The CDR3 runs 16 residues.

This clonotype has just a few counts. The rearrangement uses TRBV10-2 and TRBJ2-4; D might be TRBD1 (5 bases). Germline loops: CDR1 WSHSY, CDR2 SAAADI. CDR3 length: 17 amino acids. The V gene lost 4 bases and the J gene lost 4 bases, with 20 bases spanning the gap. This CDR3 is CASSGDSRSQSKNIQYF. CDR3 bases: TGCGCCAGCAGTGGAGACAGCCGGTCTCAATCTAAAAACATTCAGTACTTC.

This clonotype was counted ten times or more. The chain recombines TRBV12-3 or TRBV12-4 with TRBJ2-2, with 16 bases matching TRBD2. V trimming: 5 bases; J trimming: 6 bases; junction bases outside the gene matches: 12. CDR3 size: 19 residues. CDR3: CASSRPGTSGGAEAGELFF. The CDR3 nucleotides read TGTGCCAGCAGTCGTCCCGGGACTAGCGGGGGGGCCGAGGCCGGGGAGCTGTTTTTT.

In its sample, this clonotype was seen many times. V usage is TRBV5-5 and J usage is TRBJ2-1, with D possibly being TRBD2 (6 bases). The CDR3 consists of 15 residues. CDR1 SGHKS and CDR2 YYEKEE come from the germline V gene (reference sequence). Trimming pared 2 bases from V and 6 bases from J, leaving 15 bases between. This chain's CDR3 is CASSFGGTAANEQFF. The CDR3 DNA is TGTGCCAGCAGCTTTGGCGGGACGGCAGCCAATGAGCAGTTCTTC. The whole variable domain, filled in from reference TRBV5-5 and TRBJ2-1, reads DAGVTQSPTHLIKTRGQQVTLRCSPISGHKSVSWYQQVLGQGPQFIFQYYEKEERGRGNFPDRFSARQFPNYSSELNVNALLLGDSALYLCASSFGGTAANEQFFGPGTRLTVL.

This clonotype was counted ten times or more. The J gene is TRBJ2-7, the V gene TRBV5-1; D is unclear. Germline V gene data show CDR1 as SGHRS and CDR2 as YFSETQ. This CDR3 is 14 amino acids long. With 1 base removed from V and 6 bases from J, the gap between germline ends came to 14 bases. The CDR3 loop is CASSLLQGSSEQYF. The CDR3, as DNA: TGCGCCAGCAGCTTGCTACAAGGGTCGAGCGAGCAGTACTTC. Supplemented by reference TRBV5-1 and TRBJ2-7, the full variable domain reads KAGVTQTPRYLIKTRGQQVTLSCSPISGHRSVSWYQQTPGQGLQFLFEYFSETQRNKGNFPGRFSGRQFSNSRSEMNVSTLELGDSALYLCASSLLQGSSEQYFGPGTRLTVT.

This clonotype was seen repeatedly, ten times or more. The chain recombines TRBV4-3 with TRBJ1-5; D perhaps matches TRBD1 (5 bases). This CDR3 region has 14 residues. The V and J ends lost 0 bases and 5 bases respectively, with 8 bases between them. CDR1 and CDR2 from the germline V gene are LGHNA and YSLEER. CDR3 DNA: TGCGCCAGCAGCCAAGATGGGGGGTATCAGCCCCAGCATTTT. It is translated as CASSQDGGYQPQHF.